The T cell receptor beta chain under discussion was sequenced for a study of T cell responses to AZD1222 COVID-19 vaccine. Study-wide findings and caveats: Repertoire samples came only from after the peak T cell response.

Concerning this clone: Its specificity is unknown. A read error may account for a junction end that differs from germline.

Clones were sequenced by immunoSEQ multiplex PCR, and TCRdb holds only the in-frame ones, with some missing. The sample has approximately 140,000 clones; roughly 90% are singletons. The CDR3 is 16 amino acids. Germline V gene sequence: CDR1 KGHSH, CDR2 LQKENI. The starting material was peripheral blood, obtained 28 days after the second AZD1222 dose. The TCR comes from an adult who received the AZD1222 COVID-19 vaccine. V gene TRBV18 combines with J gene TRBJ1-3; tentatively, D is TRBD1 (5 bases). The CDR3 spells CASSSPLGEPGNTIYF. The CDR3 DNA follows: TGTGCCAGCTCATCACCACTAGGGGAGCCTGGAAACACCATATATTTT.